The rows below give T cell receptor beta chains drawn from one sample of a study of blood T cell repertoires in COVID-19. This table comes from immunoSEQ multiplex PCR, and its TCRdb copy is limited to in-frame clones, with some not included. The sample holds more than 60,000 clones, roughly 87% seen once. Sequenced sample: peripheral blood. The receptors derive from a woman older than 75 with active or convalescent COVID-19. CDR3s include the opening cysteine and the closing phenylalanine or tryptophan. The D gene is left open where the match is weak. Some rows have no size entry. The others give once, few or many, or a class for an expanded clone.

v_gene	j_gene	d_gene	abundance	CDR3aa	CDR3nt
TRBV4-1	TRBJ2-7	NA	NA	CASSQESGRNYEQYF	TGCGCCAGCAGCCAAGAATCAGGCAGGAACTACGAGCAGTACTTC
TRBV5-6	TRBJ1-2	NA	NA	CASSPTENYGYTF	TGTGCCAGCAGCCCGACAGAGAACTATGGCTACACCTTC
TRBV12-2	TRBJ2-1	NA	NA	CASRFSHEQFF	TGTGCAAGTCGCTTCTCCCATGAGCAGTTCTTC
TRBV7-9	TRBJ2-2	NA	once	CASSLEPPGELFF	TGTGCCAGCAGCTTAGAGCCTCCCGGGGAGCTGTTTTTT
TRBV11-3	TRBJ2-1	NA	NA	CASSLDSAAGRSSYNEQFF	TGTGCCAGCAGCTTAGATTCCGCCGCGGGGCGAAGCTCCTACAATGAGCAGTTCTTC
TRBV28	TRBJ2-3	NA	NA	CASSLRPPGSSTDTQYF	TGTGCCAGCAGTTTACGACCTCCGGGATCAAGCACAGATACGCAGTATTTT
TRBV5-1	TRBJ2-7	TRBD1	NA	CASSLDPGTGPYEQYF	TGCGCCAGCAGCTTGGACCCCGGGACAGGGCCCTACGAGCAGTACTTC
TRBV18	TRBJ1-1	NA	NA	CASSPGGERGTEAFF	TGTGCCAGCTCACCAGGCGGGGAGCGGGGCACTGAAGCTTTCTTT
TRBV10-3	TRBJ2-5	TRBD2	NA	CAIRATTSGGETQYF	TGTGCCATCAGGGCAACAACTAGCGGTGGGGAGACCCAGTACTTC
TRBV28	TRBJ2-4	NA	few	CASSFQGFGASKNIQYF	TGTGCCAGCAGTTTTCAGGGATTCGGAGCGTCCAAAAACATTCAGTACTTC
TRBV15	TRBJ1-5	TRBD1	NA	CATSKDRGVSNQPQHF	TGTGCCACCAGCAAAGACAGGGGGGTCAGCAATCAGCCCCAGCATTTT
TRBV29-1	TRBJ2-5	NA	NA	CSVAEETQYF	TGCAGCGTCGCAGAAGAGACCCAGTACTTC
TRBV19	TRBJ2-5	NA	NA	CASSISGKETQYF	TGTGCCAGTAGTATTTCAGGGAAAGAGACCCAGTACTTC
TRBV11-3	TRBJ2-2	TRBD2	few	CASSLGLAGTTGELFF	TGTGCCAGCAGCTTAGGTTTAGCGGGAACGACCGGGGAGCTGTTTTTT
TRBV5-1	TRBJ2-5	NA	NA	CASSLGGLQETQYF	TGCGCCAGCAGCTTGGGTGGGCTACAAGAGACCCAGTACTTC
TRBV27	TRBJ2-7	TRBD1	NA	CASSLLQGYGEQYF	TGTGCCAGCAGTTTACTACAGGGGTACGGCGAGCAGTACTTC
TRBV9	TRBJ2-3	NA	NA	CASSVGGSPDTQYF	TGTGCCAGCAGCGTAGGCGGCAGCCCAGATACGCAGTATTTT
TRBV7-6	TRBJ2-1	NA	NA	CASSSHGFPSNEQFF	TGTGCCAGCAGCTCCCACGGGTTTCCGTCTAATGAGCAGTTCTTC
TRBV7-2	TRBJ2-3	TRBD2	NA	CASTLREGDTQYF	TGTGCCAGCACCCTTAGGGAGGGAGATACGCAGTATTTT
TRBV19	TRBJ1-2	NA	NA	CASSLDGHNYGYTF	TGTGCCAGTAGTCTGGACGGACATAACTATGGCTACACCTTC
TRBV7-8	TRBJ2-5	NA	NA	CASSARRVVVEETQYF	TGTGCCAGCAGCGCCCGGCGGGTAGTGGTGGAAGAGACCCAGTACTTC
TRBV10-3	TRBJ2-1	NA	NA	CATRAFSSYNEQFF	TGTGCCACGCGTGCCTTTAGCTCCTACAATGAGCAGTTCTTC